The T cell receptor beta chain described here comes from a study of regulatory T cells in long-lasting Graves disease. Time point indicated: newly diagnosed GD, antithyroid drugs for less than 3 months. The TCR library was made from RNA that had been extracted from PBMCs in TRIzol. Germline V gives CDR1 MNHNS, CDR2 SASEGT. The junction had 8 bases not matched to a gene; V was cut back by 5 bases and J by 1 base. The CDR3 is 16 residues long. Construction of the TCR beta libraries employed iRepertoire HTBI primers in conjunction with Arm-PCR of CDR3 regions. TCRdb independently ran MiXCR on the multiplex PCR reads; one entry per CDR3 protein. Here the sample spans over 350,000 distinct CDR3 sequences, roughly 15% being singletons. This clonotype came up many times. This same sample was also taken into another study, of T cells in Graves' hyperthyroidism and ophthalmopathy. That investigation notes: Most thyroid clonotypes expanded above 0.001 appeared in blood too.

The sample in question was peripheral blood mononuclear cells (PBMCs), obtained at new diagnosis, from a patient treated with antithyroid drugs. The sequence was collected from a woman in her forties or fifties with Graves disease. The chain carries TRBV6-1 and TRBJ1-1, with 9 bases lining up with TRBD1. As DNA, the CDR3 is TGTGCCAGCAGTACCGGGACAGGGAAGTCGAACACTGAAGCTTTCTTT. Its protein is CASSTGTGKSNTEAFF.